The 6 T cell receptor beta chains below were found in one sample sequenced in a study of T cells after yellow fever vaccination. From the 5' RACE reads, TCRdb called clonotypes with MiXCR, one entry per CDR3 protein. The sample has about 58,000 distinct CDR3 sequences; more than 5.5% are singletons. This sample comprised CD8+ T cells sorted from PBMCs, obtained on the day of the first yellow fever vaccination. The receptors come from a man between 18 and 29 years old who received the YFV17D yellow fever vaccine.

The CDR3 DNA reads TGTGCCAGCAGCGCCACAGGGGGACTGAACACTGAAGCTTTCTTT. This codes for CASSATGGLNTEAFF. This chain uses TRBV9 with TRBJ1-1; 8 positions agree with TRBD1. Per the germline V gene, CDR1 is SGDLS and CDR2 is YYNGEE. This CDR3 has 15 residues. V shed 3 bases and J 0 bases; nucleotides not matched to a gene: 4.

This clonotype was counted a few times. The CDR3, as DNA: TGCGCCAGCAGCGCCCAGGGAGGATGGGACTATGGCTACACCTTC. Its protein is CASSAQGGWDYGYTF. The rearrangement joins TRBV4-1 to TRBJ1-2; possible D gene TRBD1, 5 bases. CDR3 size: 15 residues. The germline V gene has CDR1 MGHRA and CDR2 YSYEKL. Trimming stripped 5 bases from V and 3 bases from J, with 16 bases between.

In this sample, this clonotype turned up a few times. The V call is TRBV23-1, the J call TRBJ2-3; D call uncertain. TRBV23-1 is reported as an ORF; its role is uncertain. V was shortened by 4 bases and J by 4 bases, with 12 bases between the two germline ends. CDR3 length: 14 amino acids. This CDR3 is CASSRTLAADTQYF. The CDR3 DNA sequence: TGCGCCAGCAGTCGGACCCTGGCAGCAGATACGCAGTATTTT.

This clonotype was recorded at least ten times. V gene TRBV7-8 combines with J gene TRBJ2-5; perhaps TRBD2 as D (7 bases). V was cut by 0 bases and J by 2 bases, with 10 bases left in between. The CDR3 extends over 15 amino acids. Germline lookup yields CDR1 SGHVS and CDR2 FQNEAQ. The CDR3 DNA sequence: TGTGCCAGCAGCTTAGCAGGGGGAGGGCAAGAGACCCAGTACTTC. Translated, it gives CASSLAGGGQETQYF.

This clonotype has a count of ten or more. V is TRBV5-6 and J is TRBJ2-3, with D possibly matching TRBD2 (5 bases). CDR1 and CDR2 from the germline V gene are SGHDT and YYEEEE. This CDR3 region has 15 residues. V was clipped by 4 bases and J by 0 bases, with 12 bases between them. CDR3 nucleotide sequence: TGTGCCAGCAGCATCTGGACTTCTAGCACAGATACGCAGTATTTT. Its translation is CASSIWTSSTDTQYF.

The V call is TRBV7-9, the J call TRBJ2-7; perhaps TRBD2 as D (6 bases). The CDR3 covers 15 residues. The V gene lost 4 bases and the J gene lost 0 bases, with 13 bases spanning the gap. Germline V gene data show CDR1 as SEHNR and CDR2 as FQNEAQ (reference sequence). CDR3 in DNA: TGTGCCAGCAGCTCAGAGGTGGGGGGCTCCTACGAGCAGTACGTC. Protein: CASSSEVGGSYEQYV.